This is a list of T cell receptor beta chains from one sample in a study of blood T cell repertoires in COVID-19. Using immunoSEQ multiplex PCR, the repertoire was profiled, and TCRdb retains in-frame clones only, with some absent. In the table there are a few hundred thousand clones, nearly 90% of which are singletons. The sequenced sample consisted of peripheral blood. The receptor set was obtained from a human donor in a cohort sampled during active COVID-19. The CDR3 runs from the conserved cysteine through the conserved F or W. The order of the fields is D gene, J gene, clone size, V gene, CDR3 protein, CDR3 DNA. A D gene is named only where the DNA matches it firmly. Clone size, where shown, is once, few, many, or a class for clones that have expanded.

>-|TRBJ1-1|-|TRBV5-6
CASTRRVRGEAFF
TGTGCCAGCACCCGAAGGGTAAGGGGGGAAGCTTTCTTT
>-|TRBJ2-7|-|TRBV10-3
CAVRGAYEQYF
TGTGCCGTCAGGGGGGCTTACGAGCAGTACTTC
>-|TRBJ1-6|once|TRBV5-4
CASSLASRIYNSPLHF
TGTGCCAGCAGCTTGGCCTCTAGGATCTATAATTCACCCCTCCACTTT
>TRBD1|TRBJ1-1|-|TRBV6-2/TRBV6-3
CASSYETGGADTEAFF
TGTGCCAGCAGTTACGAAACAGGGGGCGCGGACACTGAAGCTTTCTTT
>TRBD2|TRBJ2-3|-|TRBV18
CASSPLAGSTDTQYF
TGTGCCAGCTCACCACTAGCGGGGTCAACAGATACGCAGTATTTT
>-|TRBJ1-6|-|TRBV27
CASTVDRPSYNSPLHF
TGTGCCAGCACAGTGGACAGACCCTCCTATAATTCACCCCTCCACTTT
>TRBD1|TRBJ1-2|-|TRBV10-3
CAISELQGQDYGYTF
TGTGCCATCAGTGAGTTGCAAGGACAGGACTATGGCTACACCTTC
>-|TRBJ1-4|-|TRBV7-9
CASSSKQGGTEKLFF
TGTGCCAGCAGCTCAAAACAGGGTGGCACCGAAAAACTGTTTTTT
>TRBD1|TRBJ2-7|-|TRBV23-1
CASRTLRDSSYEQYF
TGCGCCAGCAGAACTCTCCGGGACAGTTCCTACGAGCAGTACTTC
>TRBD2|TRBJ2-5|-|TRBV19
CASRLAGETQYF
TGTGCCAGCAGACTAGCGGGAGAGACCCAGTACTTC
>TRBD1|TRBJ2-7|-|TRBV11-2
CASSFAGTVDEQYF
TGTGCCAGCAGCTTCGCCGGGACAGTTGACGAGCAGTACTTC
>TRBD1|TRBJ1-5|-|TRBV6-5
CASSRQGYSNQPQHF
TGTGCCAGCAGTCGACAGGGGTATAGCAATCAGCCCCAGCATTTT
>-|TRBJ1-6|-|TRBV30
CAWSGTGYNSPLHF
TGTGCCTGGAGTGGTACAGGGTATAATTCACCCCTCCACTTT
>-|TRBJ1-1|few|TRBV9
CASSVLRENTEAFF
TGTGCCAGCAGCGTATTGCGTGAGAACACTGAAGCTTTCTTT
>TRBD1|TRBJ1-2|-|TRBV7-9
CASSLVLPGGGYGYTF
TGTGCCAGCAGCTTAGTTCTGCCAGGGGGCGGCTATGGCTACACCTTC
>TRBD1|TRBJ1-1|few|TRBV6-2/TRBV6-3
CASSYPLPSGGISVAFF
TGTGCCAGCAGTTACCCCCTACCATCAGGGGGTATTTCGGTAGCTTTCTTT
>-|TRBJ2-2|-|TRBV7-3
CASSPKGLSYTGELFF
TGTGCCAGCAGCCCTAAGGGGTTATCATACACCGGGGAGCTGTTTTTT
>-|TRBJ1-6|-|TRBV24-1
CATSKQSGSYNSPLHF
TGTGCCACCAGTAAACAGTCCGGCTCCTATAATTCACCCCTCCACTTT
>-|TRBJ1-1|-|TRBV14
CASSQSLGVAFF
TGTGCCAGCAGCCAAAGTTTGGGCGTAGCTTTCTTT
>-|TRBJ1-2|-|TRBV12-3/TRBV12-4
CASSLGQGYTF
TGTGCCAGCAGTTTAGGACAGGGCTACACCTTC
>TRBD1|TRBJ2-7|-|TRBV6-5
CASSYGTGVIYEQYF
TGTGCCAGCAGTTACGGCACAGGGGTTATTTACGAGCAGTACTTC
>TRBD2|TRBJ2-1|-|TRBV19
CASTQAGVTNEQFF
TGTGCCAGTACTCAAGCGGGAGTTACCAATGAGCAGTTCTTC
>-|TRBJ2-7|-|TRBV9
CASSVGQGLAYEQYF
TGTGCCAGCAGCGTAGGGCAGGGCCTCGCCTACGAGCAGTACTTC
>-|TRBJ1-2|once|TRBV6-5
CASTGSPYGYTF
TGTGCCAGCACGGGTTCCCCGTATGGCTACACCTTC
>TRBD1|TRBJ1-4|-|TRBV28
CASSFGQGEATNEKLFF
TGTGCCAGCAGTTTCGGACAGGGGGAAGCAACTAATGAAAAACTGTTTTTT
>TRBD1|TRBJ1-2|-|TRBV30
CAWSSNLLDRFNYGYTF
TGTGCCTGGAGTTCGAATCTCTTGGACAGGTTTAACTATGGCTACACCTTC
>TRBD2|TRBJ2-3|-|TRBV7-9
CASSGWTSGNTDTQYF
TGTGCCAGCAGCGGGTGGACTAGCGGAAATACAGATACGCAGTATTTT
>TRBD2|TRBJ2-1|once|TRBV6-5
CASSYSRTSGGKGQFF
TGTGCCAGCAGTTACTCGAGGACTAGCGGGGGGAAGGGGCAGTTCTTC
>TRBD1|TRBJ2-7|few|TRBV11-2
CASSFPKTGVPTYEQYF
TGTGCCAGCAGCTTCCCAAAGACAGGGGTCCCTACCTACGAGCAGTACTTC
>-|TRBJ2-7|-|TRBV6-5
CASSHTHEQYF
TGTGCCAGCAGTCACACACACGAGCAGTACTTC
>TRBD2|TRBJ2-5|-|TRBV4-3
CASSQVAPGLAGQETQYF
TGCGCCAGCAGCCAAGTAGCCCCGGGACTAGCGGGACAAGAGACCCAGTACTTC
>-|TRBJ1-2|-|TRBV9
CASSAGWANYGYTF
TGTGCCAGTAGCGCCGGGTGGGCTAACTATGGCTACACCTTC
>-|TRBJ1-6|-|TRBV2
CASKSESSYNSPLHF
TGTGCCAGCAAGTCGGAGAGCTCCTATAATTCACCCCTCCACTTT
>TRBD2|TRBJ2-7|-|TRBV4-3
CASSPGTSGGYEQYF
TGCGCCAGCAGCCCCGGGACTAGCGGGGGCTACGAGCAGTACTTC
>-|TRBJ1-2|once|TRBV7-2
CASSPSNYGYTF
TGTGCCAGCAGCCCCTCTAACTATGGCTACACCTTC
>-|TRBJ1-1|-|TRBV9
CASSPILNTEAFF
TGTGCCAGCAGCCCCATTCTGAACACTGAAGCTTTCTTT
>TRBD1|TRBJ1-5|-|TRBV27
CASSRQQGASNQPQHF
TGTGCCAGCAGTAGACAACAGGGGGCTAGCAATCAGCCCCAGCATTTT
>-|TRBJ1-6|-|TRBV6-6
CASSYSDSYSPLHF
TGTGCCAGCAGTTACTCGGACAGTTATTCACCCCTCCACTTT
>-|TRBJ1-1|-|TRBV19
CASSSRDTEAFF
TGTGCCAGTAGTTCCCGGGACACTGAAGCTTTCTTT
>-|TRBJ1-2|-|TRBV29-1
CSDTREGPYGYTF
TGCAGCGACACTCGGGAGGGGCCCTATGGCTACACCTTC
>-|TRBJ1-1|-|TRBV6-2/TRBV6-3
CASSPASSGDTEAFF
TGTGCCAGCAGTCCCGCGTCGTCAGGGGACACTGAAGCTTTCTTT
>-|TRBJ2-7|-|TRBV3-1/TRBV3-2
CASSQDRRYEQYF
TGTGCCAGCAGCCAAGATCGGCGGTACGAGCAGTACTTC
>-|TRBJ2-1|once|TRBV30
CAFGSLYNEQFF
TGTGCCTTCGGGAGCCTCTACAATGAGCAGTTCTTC
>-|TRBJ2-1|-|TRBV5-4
CASSTRVLSYNEQFF
TGTGCCAGCAGCACCCGGGTCCTTTCCTACAATGAGCAGTTCTTC
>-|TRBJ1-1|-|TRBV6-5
CASSSAAKFGTEAFF
TGTGCCAGCAGTTCCGCTGCCAAGTTCGGCACTGAAGCTTTCTTT
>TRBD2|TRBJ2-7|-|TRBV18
CASSPSGGSSYEQYF
TGTGCCAGCTCACCGAGCGGGGGATCTTCCTACGAGCAGTACTTC
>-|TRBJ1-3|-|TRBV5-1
CASSQTQVSSGNTIYF
TGCGCCAGCAGCCAAACACAGGTTTCCTCTGGAAACACCATATATTTT
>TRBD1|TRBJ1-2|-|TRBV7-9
CASRGRGAAGYTF
TGTGCCAGTCGGGGCAGGGGGGCCGCTGGCTACACCTTC
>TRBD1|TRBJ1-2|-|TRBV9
CASSARDRANYGYTF
TGTGCCAGCAGCGCCCGGGACAGGGCTAACTATGGCTACACCTTC
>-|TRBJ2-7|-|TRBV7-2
CASSPSMSRKYF
TGTGCCAGCAGCCCATCCATGAGCAGGAAGTACTTC
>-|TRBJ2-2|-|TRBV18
CASSPMSVTNTGELFF
TGTGCCAGCTCACCGATGAGCGTCACCAACACCGGGGAGCTGTTTTTT
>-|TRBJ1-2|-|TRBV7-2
CASSSSYRDTRNYGYTF
TGTGCCAGCAGCTCAAGCTACCGGGACACACGTAACTATGGCTACACCTTC
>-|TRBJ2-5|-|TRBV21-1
CASSRPMEGAFQETQYF
TGTGCCAGCAGCCGTCCTATGGAAGGGGCTTTCCAAGAGACCCAGTACTTC
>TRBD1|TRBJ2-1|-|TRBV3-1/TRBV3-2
CASSPSGTAYGPDNEQFF
TGTGCCAGCAGCCCCTCCGGGACAGCCTACGGACCAGACAATGAGCAGTTCTTC
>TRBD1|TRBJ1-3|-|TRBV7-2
CASSLTGDGNTIYF
TGTGCCAGCAGCTTGACAGGGGACGGAAACACCATATATTTT
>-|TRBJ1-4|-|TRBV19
CASSGPVHRGEKLFF
TGTGCCAGTAGTGGGCCTGTACACCGGGGTGAAAAACTGTTTTTT
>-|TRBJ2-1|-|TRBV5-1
CASSLASGAGDEQFF
TGCGCCAGCAGCTTGGCCTCAGGGGCCGGGGATGAGCAGTTCTTC
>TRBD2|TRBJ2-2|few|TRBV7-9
CASSLSGINTGELFF
TGTGCCAGCAGCCTGAGCGGGATAAACACCGGGGAGCTGTTTTTT